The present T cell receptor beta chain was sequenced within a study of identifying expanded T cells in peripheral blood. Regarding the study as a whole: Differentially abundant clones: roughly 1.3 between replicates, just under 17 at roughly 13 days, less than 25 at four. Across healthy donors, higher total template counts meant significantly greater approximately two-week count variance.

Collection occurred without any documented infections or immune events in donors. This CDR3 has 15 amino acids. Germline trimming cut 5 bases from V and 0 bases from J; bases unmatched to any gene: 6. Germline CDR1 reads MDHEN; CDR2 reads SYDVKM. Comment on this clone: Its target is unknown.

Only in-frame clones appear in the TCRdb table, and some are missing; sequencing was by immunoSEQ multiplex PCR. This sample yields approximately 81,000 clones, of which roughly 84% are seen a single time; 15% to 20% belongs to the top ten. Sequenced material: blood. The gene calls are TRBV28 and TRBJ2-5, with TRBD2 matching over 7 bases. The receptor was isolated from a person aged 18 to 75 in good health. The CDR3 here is CASSPRDYNQETQYF. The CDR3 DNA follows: TGTGCCAGCAGTCCCCGGGACTACAACCAAGAGACCCAGTACTTC.